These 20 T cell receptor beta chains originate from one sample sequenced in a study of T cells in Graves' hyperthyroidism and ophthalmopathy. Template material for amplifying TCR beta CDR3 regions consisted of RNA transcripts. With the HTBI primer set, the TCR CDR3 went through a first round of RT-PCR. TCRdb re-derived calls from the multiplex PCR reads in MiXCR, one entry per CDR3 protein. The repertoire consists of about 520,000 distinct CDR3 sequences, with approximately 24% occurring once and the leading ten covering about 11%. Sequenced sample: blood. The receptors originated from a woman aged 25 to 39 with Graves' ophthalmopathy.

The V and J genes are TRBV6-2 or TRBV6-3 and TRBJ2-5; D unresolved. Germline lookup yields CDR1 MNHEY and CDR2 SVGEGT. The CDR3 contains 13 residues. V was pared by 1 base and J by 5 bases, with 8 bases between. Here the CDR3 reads CASSYYPGETQYF. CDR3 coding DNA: TGTGCCAGCAGTTACTACCCGGGTGAGACCCAGTACTTC.

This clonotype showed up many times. Here the CDR3 reads CASSYWQGGAGELFF. The CDR3, as DNA: TGTGCCAGCAGTTACTGGCAGGGGGGAGCCGGGGAGCTGTTTTTT. V is TRBV6-2 or TRBV6-3 and J is TRBJ2-2; D may be TRBD1 (7 bases). Trimming left V 1 base short and J 6 bases short, with 12 bases between. From germline, CDR1 is MNHEY and CDR2 SVGEGT. The CDR3 runs to 15 residues.

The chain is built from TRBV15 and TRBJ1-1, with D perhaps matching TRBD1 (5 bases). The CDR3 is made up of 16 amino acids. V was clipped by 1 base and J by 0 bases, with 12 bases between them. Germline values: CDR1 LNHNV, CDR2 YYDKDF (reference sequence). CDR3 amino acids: CATSRGDRGLNTEAFF. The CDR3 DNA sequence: TGTGCCACCAGCAGAGGAGATAGGGGCTTGAACACTGAAGCTTTCTTT.

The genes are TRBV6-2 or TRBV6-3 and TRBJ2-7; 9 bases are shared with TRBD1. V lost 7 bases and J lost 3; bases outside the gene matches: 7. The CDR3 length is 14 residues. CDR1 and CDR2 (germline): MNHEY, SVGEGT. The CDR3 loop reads CASTWTGEDYEQYF. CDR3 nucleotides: TGTGCCAGCACCTGGACAGGGGAGGACTACGAGCAGTACTTC.

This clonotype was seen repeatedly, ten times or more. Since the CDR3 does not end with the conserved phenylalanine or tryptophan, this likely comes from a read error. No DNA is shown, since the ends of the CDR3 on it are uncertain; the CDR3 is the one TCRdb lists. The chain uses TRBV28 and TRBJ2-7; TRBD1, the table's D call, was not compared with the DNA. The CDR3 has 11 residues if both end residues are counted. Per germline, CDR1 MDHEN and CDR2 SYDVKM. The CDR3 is CASSFPLGGEP.

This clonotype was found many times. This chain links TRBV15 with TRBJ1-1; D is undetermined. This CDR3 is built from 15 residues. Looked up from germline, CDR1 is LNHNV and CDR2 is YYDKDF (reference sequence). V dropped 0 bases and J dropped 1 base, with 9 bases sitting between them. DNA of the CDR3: TGTGCCACCAGCAGAGAAGGATTCGGGAACACTGAAGCTTTCTTT. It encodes CATSREGFGNTEAFF.

DNA for the CDR3: TGTGCCAGCAGACCGACAGGGAAGAGCAATCAGCCCCAGCATTTT. Translating gives CASRPTGKSNQPQHF. V usage is TRBV6-2 or TRBV6-3 and J usage is TRBJ1-5; 7 bases line up with TRBD1. The CDR3 contains 15 residues. Losses at the gene ends were 6 bases for V and 1 base for J; bases not matched to a gene: 6. Germline CDR1 and CDR2: MNHEY and SVGEGT.

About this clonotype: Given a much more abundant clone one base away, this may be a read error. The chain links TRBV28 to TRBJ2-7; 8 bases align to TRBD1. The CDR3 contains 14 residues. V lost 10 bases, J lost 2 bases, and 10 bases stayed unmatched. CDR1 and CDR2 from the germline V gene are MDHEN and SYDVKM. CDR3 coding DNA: TGTGCCATCAGGGCTGACAGGGGACCCTACGAGCAGTACTTC. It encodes CAIRADRGPYEQYF. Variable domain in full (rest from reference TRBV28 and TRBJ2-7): DVKVTQSSRYLVKRTGEKVFLECVQDMDHENMFWYRQDPGLGLRLIYFSYDVKMKEKGDIPEGYSVSREKKERFSLILESASTNQTSMYLCAIRADRGPYEQYFGPGTRLTVT.

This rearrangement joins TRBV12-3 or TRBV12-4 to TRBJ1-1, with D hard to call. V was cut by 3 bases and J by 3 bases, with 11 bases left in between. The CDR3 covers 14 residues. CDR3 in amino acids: CASSFQREHTEAFF. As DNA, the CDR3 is TGTGCCAGCAGTTTTCAGAGGGAACACACTGAAGCTTTCTTT.

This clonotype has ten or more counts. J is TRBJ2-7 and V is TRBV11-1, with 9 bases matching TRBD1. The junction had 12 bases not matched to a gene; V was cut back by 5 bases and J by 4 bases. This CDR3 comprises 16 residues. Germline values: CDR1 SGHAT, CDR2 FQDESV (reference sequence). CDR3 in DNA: TGTGCCAGCAGCCAGAGGCCGGGACAGGGTTTGTACGAGCAGTACTTC. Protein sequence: CASSQRPGQGLYEQYF.

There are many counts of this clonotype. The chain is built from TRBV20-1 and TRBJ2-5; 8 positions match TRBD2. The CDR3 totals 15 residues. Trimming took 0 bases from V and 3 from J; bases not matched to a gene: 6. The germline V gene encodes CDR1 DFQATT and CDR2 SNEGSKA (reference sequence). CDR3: CSARDGSSGEETQYF. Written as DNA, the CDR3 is TGCAGTGCTAGAGATGGCAGTAGCGGGGAAGAGACCCAGTACTTC.

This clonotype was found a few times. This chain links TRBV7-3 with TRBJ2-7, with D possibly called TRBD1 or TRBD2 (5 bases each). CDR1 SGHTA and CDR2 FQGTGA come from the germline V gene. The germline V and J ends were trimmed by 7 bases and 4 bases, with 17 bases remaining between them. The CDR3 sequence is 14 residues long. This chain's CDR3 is CASTPRDPFYEQYF. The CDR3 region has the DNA TGTGCCAGCACCCCCCGGGACCCCTTTTACGAGCAGTACTTC.

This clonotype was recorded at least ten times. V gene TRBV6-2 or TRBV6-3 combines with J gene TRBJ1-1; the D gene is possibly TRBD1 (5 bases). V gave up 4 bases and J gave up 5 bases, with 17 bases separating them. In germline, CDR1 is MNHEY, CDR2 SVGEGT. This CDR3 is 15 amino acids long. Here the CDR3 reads CASSSARLGVTEAFF. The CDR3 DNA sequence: TGTGCCAGCAGTTCCGCGAGGTTGGGGGTAACTGAAGCTTTCTTT.

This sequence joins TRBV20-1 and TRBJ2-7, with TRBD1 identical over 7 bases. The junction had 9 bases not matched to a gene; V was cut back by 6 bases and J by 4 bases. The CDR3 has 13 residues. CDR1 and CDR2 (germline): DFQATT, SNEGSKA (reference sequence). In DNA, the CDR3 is TGCAGTGCCCTGGCAGGGGGTGTTTACGAGCAGTACTTC. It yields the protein CSALAGGVYEQYF.

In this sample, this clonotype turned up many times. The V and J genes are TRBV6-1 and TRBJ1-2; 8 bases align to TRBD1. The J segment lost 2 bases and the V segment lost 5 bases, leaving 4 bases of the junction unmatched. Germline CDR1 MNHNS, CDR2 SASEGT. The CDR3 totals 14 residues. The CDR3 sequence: CASSMDRDNYGYTF. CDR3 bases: TGTGCCAGCAGTATGGACAGGGACAACTATGGCTACACCTTC.

CDR3 nucleotide sequence: TGTGCCAGCAGCCAAGGGACAGTGGGGAACTATGGCTACACCTTC. Protein sequence: CASSQGTVGNYGYTF. The chain is built from TRBV3-1 and TRBJ1-2; D is perhaps TRBD1 (6 bases). Between the trimmed V and J ends, which lost 1 base and 2 bases, there was a span of 11 bases. The CDR3 is made up of 15 amino acids. Germline V gives CDR1 LGHDT, CDR2 YNNKEL (reference sequence).

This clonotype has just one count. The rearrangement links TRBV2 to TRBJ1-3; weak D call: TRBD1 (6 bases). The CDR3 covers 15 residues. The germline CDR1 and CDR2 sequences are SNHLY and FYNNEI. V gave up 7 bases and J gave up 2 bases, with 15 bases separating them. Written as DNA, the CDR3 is TGTGCCAGCACTACGACAGGCAACACTGGAAACACCATATATTTT. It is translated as CASTTTGNTGNTIYF.

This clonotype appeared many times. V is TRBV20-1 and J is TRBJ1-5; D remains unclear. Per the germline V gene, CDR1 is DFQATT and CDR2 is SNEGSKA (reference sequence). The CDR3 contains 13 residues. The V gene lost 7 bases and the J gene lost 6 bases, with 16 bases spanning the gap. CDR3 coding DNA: TGCAGTGTCGGCAGGAAAATAACTCAGCCCCAGCATTTT. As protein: CSVGRKITQPQHF.

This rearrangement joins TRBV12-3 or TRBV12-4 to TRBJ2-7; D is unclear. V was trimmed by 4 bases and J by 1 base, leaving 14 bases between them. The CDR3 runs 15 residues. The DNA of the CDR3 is TGTGCCAGCAGTTCCTCCGGTTACCCTTCCTACGAGCAGTACTTC. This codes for CASSSSGYPSYEQYF.

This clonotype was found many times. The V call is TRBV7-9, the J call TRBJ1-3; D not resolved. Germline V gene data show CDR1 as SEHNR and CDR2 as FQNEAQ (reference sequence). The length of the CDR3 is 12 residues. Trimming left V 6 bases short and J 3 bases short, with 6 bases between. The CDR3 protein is CASRGFGNTIYF. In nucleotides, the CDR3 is TGTGCCAGCAGAGGGTTTGGAAACACCATATATTTT.